The rows below give T cell receptor beta chains drawn from one sample of a study of blood T cell repertoires in COVID-19. Data came from immunoSEQ multiplex PCR; TCRdb stores just in-frame clones and leaves some out. The table records nearly 350,000 clones, more than 75% of them present only once. The sample taken for sequencing was peripheral blood. The source is a woman younger than 30 who had recovered from COVID-19. Both conserved end residues are part of each CDR3. A D gene is named only where the DNA matches it firmly. Size is omitted from some rows. Given values are once, few, many or a class for expanded clones.

clone size	D gene	J gene	V gene	CDR3 protein	CDR3 DNA
NA	TRBD2	TRBJ2-1	TRBV6-2/TRBV6-3	CASSLGLAGGWGNEQFF	TGTGCCAGCAGTTTAGGACTAGCGGGAGGATGGGGGAATGAGCAGTTCTTC
NA	TRBD2	TRBJ2-1	TRBV4-3	CASSQDPTSGYNEQFF	TGCGCCAGCAGCCAAGATCCGACTAGCGGCTACAATGAGCAGTTCTTC
NA	NA	TRBJ2-3	TRBV9	CASSESADTQYF	TGTGCCAGCAGCGAGAGTGCGGATACGCAGTATTTT
once	TRBD2	TRBJ2-5	TRBV18	CASSTRLAEGKETQYF	TGTGCCAGCTCAACGAGACTAGCTGAGGGGAAAGAGACCCAGTACTTC
few	TRBD2	TRBJ2-1	TRBV29-1	CSVGELAGVGEQFF	TGCAGCGTTGGGGAACTAGCGGGAGTCGGGGAGCAGTTCTTC
NA	NA	TRBJ2-1	TRBV1	CTSSQDRPGGEQFF	TGCACCAGCAGCCAAGATCGCCCGGGCGGGGAGCAGTTCTTC
NA	TRBD1	TRBJ1-1	TRBV19	CASSWTGGRTEAFF	TGTGCCAGTAGTTGGACAGGGGGGAGAACTGAAGCTTTCTTT
NA	NA	TRBJ2-2	TRBV11-2	CASSSHAQAGMNTGELFF	TGTGCCAGCAGTTCCCACGCCCAGGCGGGAATGAACACCGGGGAGCTGTTTTTT
NA	NA	TRBJ2-1	TRBV7-2	CASSLVWADEQFF	TGTGCCAGCAGCTTAGTGTGGGCTGATGAGCAGTTCTTC
many	NA	TRBJ2-1	TRBV7-7	CASSLHQGNEQFF	TGTGCCAGCAGCCTACACCAGGGCAATGAGCAGTTCTTC
NA	NA	TRBJ1-2	TRBV30	CAWSATGSGYTF	TGTGCCTGGAGTGCCACAGGGAGCGGCTACACCTTC
NA	TRBD1	TRBJ2-1	TRBV11-2	CASSLGGQGAANEQFF	TGTGCCAGCAGCTTGGGTGGACAGGGTGCCGCCAATGAGCAGTTCTTC
NA	NA	TRBJ2-2	TRBV5-4	CASSLDWSTGELFF	TGTGCCAGCAGCTTGGATTGGAGCACCGGGGAGCTGTTTTTT
NA	TRBD2	TRBJ2-5	TRBV9	CASSAGLAWETQYF	TGTGCCAGCAGCGCAGGACTAGCGTGGGAGACCCAGTACTTC
NA	NA	TRBJ1-2	TRBV14	CASSQVGARAYYGYTF	TGTGCCAGCAGCCAAGTAGGTGCGAGGGCCTACTATGGCTACACCTTC
NA	TRBD1	TRBJ1-5	TRBV9	CASSQGPGQGPYSNQPQHF	TGTGCCAGCAGCCAAGGCCCGGGACAGGGGCCATATAGCAATCAGCCCCAGCATTTT
few	NA	TRBJ1-3	TRBV7-9	CASSPTDGTLRNTIYF	TGTGCCAGCAGCCCCACGGACGGGACTCTCCGAAACACCATATATTTT
once	TRBD1	TRBJ1-1	TRBV2	CASSGQGIDTEAFF	TGTGCCAGCAGCGGACAGGGGATTGACACTGAAGCTTTCTTT
NA	TRBD2	TRBJ2-1	TRBV9	CASSVMAASGRREDEQFF	TGTGCCAGCAGCGTAATGGCGGCTAGCGGGAGGCGAGAGGATGAGCAGTTCTTC
NA	TRBD2	TRBJ2-3	TRBV24-1	CATSDRTSGVGDTQYF	TGTGCCACCAGTGACCGGACTAGCGGAGTGGGAGATACGCAGTATTTT
once	NA	TRBJ1-1	TRBV7-9	CASSADVYGPEAFF	TGTGCCAGCAGCGCAGACGTTTATGGGCCTGAAGCTTTCTTT
NA	NA	TRBJ1-5	TRBV11-2	CASSLVGGSGVNQPQHF	TGTGCCAGCAGCTTAGTAGGAGGATCAGGGGTCAATCAGCCCCAGCATTTT
NA	TRBD1	TRBJ1-1	TRBV27	CASSLRGQGEAFF	TGTGCCAGCAGTTTACGGGGACAGGGTGAAGCTTTCTTT
few	NA	TRBJ1-2	TRBV6-5	CASSYSRTDYGYTF	TGTGCCAGCAGTTACTCTCGGACAGACTATGGCTACACCTTC
NA	NA	TRBJ1-2	TRBV29-1	CSDALKGVDGYTF	TGCAGCGATGCCCTCAAGGGAGTGGATGGCTACACCTTC
NA	TRBD1	TRBJ2-5	TRBV24-1	CATSWGDRAETQYF	TGTGCCACCTCCTGGGGCGACAGGGCCGAGACCCAGTACTTC
NA	TRBD1	TRBJ2-2	TRBV9	CASSARQGTGELFF	TGTGCCAGCAGCGCGCGACAGGGGACCGGGGAGCTGTTTTTT
NA	TRBD2	TRBJ2-3	TRBV5-4	CASSYSGRSTDTQYF	TGTGCCAGCAGCTATAGCGGGCGCAGCACAGATACGCAGTATTTT
NA	NA	TRBJ2-2	TRBV6-2/TRBV6-3	CASSYGTLIAGTGELFF	TGTGCCAGCAGTTACGGGACACTAATAGCGGGCACCGGGGAGCTGTTTTTT
few	TRBD1	TRBJ1-5	TRBV19	CASSRTGGSNQPQHF	TGTGCCAGTAGCAGGACAGGGGGAAGCAATCAGCCCCAGCATTTT
NA	NA	TRBJ1-1	TRBV11-2	CASSGGGGIEAFF	TGTGCCAGCAGCGGAGGGGGAGGGATTGAAGCTTTCTTT